The following is a T cell receptor (beta chain) sequence with its context. The data stem from a study of OX40 agonist ivuxolimab in advanced cancers. Trimming stripped 1 base from V and 4 bases from J, with 9 bases between. The CDR3 runs 14 residues. Germline V gene data show CDR1 as SGHTA and CDR2 as FQGTGA. Profiled with immunoSEQ multiplex PCR; TCRdb holds only in-frame clones, not every one. The sample holds tens of thousands of clones, 65% to 85% seen once. Excluded were patients having autoimmune disease history or systemic immunosuppression. The material sequenced was CD4+ or CD8+ T cells sorted from blood, taken in a trial of the OX40 agonist ivuxolimab. This chain connects TRBV7-3 to TRBJ2-3; D possibly corresponds to TRBD2 (6 bases). This receptor was identified in an adult with an advanced solid tumor such as melanoma, head and neck, liver or kidney cancer. Written as DNA, the CDR3 is TGTGCCAGCAGCTTAATCGGGGGAGCAGATACGCAGTATTTT. Protein sequence: CASSLIGGADTQYF.